This T cell receptor beta chain comes out of a study of tumor and adjacent non-tumor tissue in lung cancer. Study at large: Histology: about a dozen adenocarcinoma, a couple of squamous cell carcinoma, 1 small cell lung cancer. Approximately 4.2 million productive TCRbeta reads were obtained per sample on average.

The CDR3 has 14 amino acids. The V gene's germline CDR1 is SQVTM and CDR2 ANQGSEA. Study outcomes and limitations: Significantly higher TCR diversity was found in tumor than normal lung. Higher tumor TCR diversity was associated with shorter survival.

Remarks on this clonotype: Its antigen is currently unknown. Mismatch with germline at one junction end may stem from a read error.

The template was RNA from unsorted bulk tissue. This non-tumor lung sample came from over 3 cm beyond the tumor edge. Three rounds of nested PCR, following a modified ARM-PCR protocol, produced the TCRbeta library. TCRdb fed the multiplex PCR reads into MiXCR, producing one record per CDR3 protein. This table has 50,000 or so distinct CDR3 sequences, 60% to 80% appearing once. This clonotype was obtained from a woman aged 55-70 years with non-small cell lung cancer. The sequenced material came from distant non-tumor lung tissue. The genes are TRBV29-1 and TRBJ1-2, with unresolved D. As DNA, the CDR3 is TGCTGCGTTGATAAGACTGGCGCTGACTATGGCTACACCTTC. Its protein product is CCVDKTGADYGYTF.